The clone carrying this T cell receptor (beta chain) was counted only a few times. The antigen is unknown. This sample stems from a study of response to subunit inactivated influenza vaccine. General study results and limits: The authors put forward the suggestion that each seasonal influenza vaccination may bring in only a limited number of new T cells.

MiXCR, applied by TCRdb to the RT-PCR reads, yields one record per CDR3 protein. The sample includes just under 550,000 distinct CDR3 sequences, roughly a quarter seen only once; the top ten take 2.5% to 3.5%. These data also formed part of another study, on T cells expressing NK-cell markers. This second study notes: Template switching by 5'RACE with UMIs generated the TCR beta cDNA.

Sequences were derived from CD4+ T cells sorted from PBMCs, sampled 12 days after vaccination. This sequence originates from a man over 45 who received an inactivated influenza vaccine.

Here the CDR3 reads CASSYTQFYYGYTF. In DNA, the CDR3 is TGTGCCAGCAGTTACACACAGTTCTACTATGGCTACACCTTC. The genes are TRBV28 and TRBJ1-2; no definite D call. In germline, CDR1 is MDHEN, CDR2 SYDVKM. The V and J ends lost 4 bases and 3 bases respectively, with 12 bases between them. This CDR3 comprises 14 residues.